This TCR beta chain was captured by sequencing in a study of blood T cell repertoires in COVID-19. This table comes from immunoSEQ multiplex PCR, and its TCRdb copy is limited to in-frame clones, with some not included. In the table there are fewer than 150,000 clones, 78% of which are singletons. This clonotype was obtained from a man between 65 and 80 years old with acute or convalescent COVID-19. Sequencing used peripheral blood.

The chain's CDR3 is CASSTGYGANVLTF. The CDR3 bases are TGTGCCAGTAGTACGGGTTACGGGGCCAACGTCCTGACTTTC. The chain recombines TRBV19 with TRBJ2-6, with D unclear. Germline V gives CDR1 LNHDA, CDR2 SQIVND (reference sequence). This CDR3 spans 14 amino acids. With 4 bases removed from V and 4 bases from J, the gap between germline ends came to 8 bases.